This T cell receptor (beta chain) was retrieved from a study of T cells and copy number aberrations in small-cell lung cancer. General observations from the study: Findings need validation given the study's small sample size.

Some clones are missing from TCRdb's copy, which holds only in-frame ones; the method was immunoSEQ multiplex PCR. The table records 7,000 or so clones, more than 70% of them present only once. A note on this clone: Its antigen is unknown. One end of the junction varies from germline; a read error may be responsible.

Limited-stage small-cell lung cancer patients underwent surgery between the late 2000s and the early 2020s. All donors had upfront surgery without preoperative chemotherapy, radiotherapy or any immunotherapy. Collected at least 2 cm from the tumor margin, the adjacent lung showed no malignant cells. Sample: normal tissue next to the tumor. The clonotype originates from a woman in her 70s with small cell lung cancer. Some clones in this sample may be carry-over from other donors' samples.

The CDR3 DNA reads as TGTGTCAGCAGTTTTACAACCAACGAGCAGTACTTC. Amino acid sequence: CVSSFTTNEQYF. V and J are TRBV28 and TRBJ2-7, with D unclear. This CDR3 spans 12 amino acids. From germline, CDR1 is MDHEN and CDR2 SYDVKM. Looking up the rest from reference TRBV28 and TRBJ2-7 gives the full variable domain: DVKVTQSSRYLVKRTGEKVFLECVQDMDHENMFWYRQDPGLGLRLIYFSYDVKMKEKGDIPEGYSVSREKKERFSLILESASTNQTSMYLCVSSFTTNEQYFGPGTRLTVT.